Shown below are 27 T cell receptor beta chains from a single sample sequenced in a study of cytomegalovirus exposure and HLA in healthy donors. The PCR employed 60 Vbeta primers together with 13 Jbeta primers. Profiled with immunoSEQ multiplex PCR; TCRdb holds only in-frame clones, not every one. The sample has 85,000 to 100,000 clones; 70% to 80% are singletons. The sample was PBMCs. These receptors all stem from a man aged 60 to 69 in good health and CMV-seropositive.

The CDR3 region has the DNA TGTGCCAGTAGTACCACCGGGACAGGGGGCTATGGCTACACCTTC. Its protein product is CASSTTGTGGYGYTF. The genes are TRBV19 and TRBJ1-2; 11 bases line up with TRBD1. The CDR3 spans 15 residues. Germline V lookup: CDR1 LNHDA, CDR2 SQIVND (reference sequence). V was pared by 4 bases and J by 4 bases, with 5 bases of the junction left unmatched.

V is TRBV30 and J is TRBJ2-7; no reliable D call. Trimming removed 1 base at V and 5 bases at J, with 9 bases between. Germline assignment: CDR1 GTSNPN and CDR2 SVGIG (reference sequence). The CDR3 extends over 12 amino acids. The CDR3 sequence is CAWSGPHHEQYF. For the CDR3, the DNA is TGTGCCTGGAGTGGGCCACACCACGAGCAGTACTTC. Variable domain in full (rest from reference TRBV30 and TRBJ2-7): SQTIHQWPATLVQPVGSPLSLECTVEGTSNPNLYWYRQAAGRGLQLLFYSVGIGQISSEVPQNLSASRPQDRQFILSSKKLLLSDSGFYLCAWSGPHHEQYFGPGTRLTVT.

V and J are TRBV18 and TRBJ1-3; D call uncertain. V lost 1 base to trimming and J lost 0 bases, with 7 bases between them. CDR1 and CDR2 (germline): KGHSH, LQKENI. This CDR3 comprises 15 residues. This chain's CDR3 is CASSPLSPSGNTIYF. DNA for the CDR3: TGTGCCAGCTCACCACTCTCTCCCTCTGGAAACACCATATATTTT. The variable domain in full, with the rest retrieved from reference TRBV18 and TRBJ1-3, is NAGVMQNPRHLVRRRGQEARLRCSPMKGHSHVYWYRQLPEEGLKFMVYLQKENIIDESGMPKERFSAEFPKEGPSILRIQQVVRGDSAAYFCASSPLSPSGNTIYFGEGSWLTVV.

This sequence joins TRBV5-1 and TRBJ1-4; the match to TRBD1 covers 10 bases. The V segment lost 0 bases and the J segment 7 bases; nucleotides outside the gene matches: 3. CDR1 and CDR2 from the germline V gene are SGHRS and YFSETQ. CDR3 length equals 15 residues. The CDR3 DNA follows: TGCGCCAGCAGCTTGGCCGGACAGGGGGTTGAAAAACTGTTTTTT. This gives the protein CASSLAGQGVEKLFF.

The chain couples TRBV7-2 to TRBJ2-7, with TRBD2 as a possible D gene (5 bases). CDR3 length equals 14 residues. V lost 2 bases to trimming and J lost 2 bases, with 10 bases between them. Germline CDR1 SGHTA, CDR2 FQGNSA. The CDR3 sequence: CASSLIGIAYEQYF. The CDR3 DNA is TGTGCCAGCAGCTTAATCGGGATAGCCTACGAGCAGTACTTC.

The chain employs TRBV5-1 and TRBJ1-5, with 7 bases aligning to TRBD1. The V and J ends lost 2 bases and 4 bases, in that order; junction bases with no gene match: 3. The CDR3 totals 14 residues. The germline CDR1 and CDR2 sequences are SGHRS and YFSETQ. Written as DNA, the CDR3 is TGCGCCAGCAGCTTCGGGACAGAGAATCAGCCCCAGCATTTT. Translated, it gives CASSFGTENQPQHF.

The genes are TRBV30 and TRBJ2-3, with 7 bases fitting TRBD1. The J segment lost 5 bases and the V segment lost 1 base, leaving 15 bases of the junction unmatched. Per germline, CDR1 GTSNPN and CDR2 SVGIG (reference sequence). The CDR3 spans 17 residues. CDR3 in amino acids: CAWSDQTGKKGRDTQYF. The CDR3 nucleotides read TGTGCCTGGAGTGATCAGACAGGGAAAAAGGGCAGAGATACGCAGTATTTT. Drawing the rest from reference TRBV30 and TRBJ2-3, the complete variable domain is SQTIHQWPATLVQPVGSPLSLECTVEGTSNPNLYWYRQAAGRGLQLLFYSVGIGQISSEVPQNLSASRPQDRQFILSSKKLLLSDSGFYLCAWSDQTGKKGRDTQYFGPGTRLTVL.

The gene calls are TRBV6-5 and TRBJ1-5; possibly TRBD1 for D (5 bases). Germline-derived CDR1 and CDR2 are MNHEY and SVGAGI. Trimming cost V 4 bases and J 1 base, with 11 bases left between them. The CDR3 contains 15 residues. CDR3: CASSSQGVSNQPQHF. Written as DNA, the CDR3 is TGTGCCAGCAGTTCCCAGGGCGTAAGCAATCAGCCCCAGCATTTT.

This clone showed up just a few times. The chain carries TRBV7-2 and TRBJ1-1, with 10 positions matching TRBD1. CDR3 length: 16 amino acids. Germline CDR1 SGHTA, CDR2 FQGNSA. V lost 5 bases, J lost 4 bases, and 10 bases stayed unmatched. CDR3 loop: CASSRRTGTGVTEAFF. CDR3 nucleotide sequence: TGTGCCAGCAGCAGAAGAACCGGGACAGGGGTCACTGAAGCTTTCTTT.

This chain links TRBV5-1 with TRBJ1-2, with 9 bases matching TRBD1. Germline V gene sequence: CDR1 SGHRS, CDR2 YFSETQ. The CDR3 runs to 16 residues. V lost 4 bases and J lost 6; bases outside the gene matches: 13. The CDR3 DNA sequence: TGCGCCAGCAGCCCCTCCCAGACAGGGGGGATTGATGGCTACACCTTC. Amino acids: CASSPSQTGGIDGYTF.

The CDR3 DNA reads as TGCGCCAGCAGCCCCGGGACAGGGGGGGGGACTAATGAAAAACTGTTTTTT. It is translated as CASSPGTGGGTNEKLFF. The V call is TRBV5-1, the J call TRBJ1-4, with TRBD1 identical over 11 bases. Losses at the gene ends were 4 bases for V and 2 bases for J; bases not matched to a gene: 7. The CDR3 consists of 17 residues. Germline V gene lookup returns CDR1 SGHRS and CDR2 YFSETQ. The entire variable domain, with the rest obtained from reference TRBV5-1 and TRBJ1-4, is as follows: KAGVTQTPRYLIKTRGQQVTLSCSPISGHRSVSWYQQTPGQGLQFLFEYFSETQRNKGNFPGRFSGRQFSNSRSEMNVSTLELGDSALYLCASSPGTGGGTNEKLFFGSGTQLSVL.

The chain couples TRBV7-3 to TRBJ2-5; TRBD2 matches 8 bases. V trimming: 6 bases; J trimming: 5 bases; junction bases outside the gene matches: 11. The germline gives CDR1 SGHTA, CDR2 FQGTGA. The CDR3 is made up of 15 amino acids. The CDR3 reads CASSPRGGALETQYF. CDR3 nucleotides: TGTGCCAGCAGTCCTCGGGGGGGGGCCTTGGAGACCCAGTACTTC.

The J gene is TRBJ1-5, the V gene TRBV27; unclear D gene. V lost 2 bases and J lost 1, with 9 bases in between. This CDR3 has 15 amino acids. CDR1 and CDR2 from the germline V gene are MNHEY and SMNVEV (reference sequence). CDR3: CASSLDSRSNQPQHF. CDR3 nucleotides: TGTGCCAGCAGTTTAGACTCCCGGAGCAATCAGCCCCAGCATTTT.

This clone has only one observation. The chain's CDR3 is CASSPGGIEAFF. CDR3 in DNA: TGCGCCAGCAGCCCAGGGGGGATTGAAGCTTTCTTT. J is TRBJ1-1 and V is TRBV4-1, with TRBD1 identical over 7 bases. Germline CDR1 reads MGHRA; CDR2 reads YSYEKL. This CDR3 has 12 residues. The J segment lost 7 bases and the V segment lost 4 bases, leaving 3 bases of the junction unmatched.

The V call is TRBV5-6, the J call TRBJ2-4, with TRBD1 identical over 8 bases. The CDR3 consists of 14 residues. J gave up 7 bases and V 4 bases, and 7 bases lay outside the gene matches. Germline loops: CDR1 SGHDT, CDR2 YYEEEE. CDR3 in DNA: TGTGCCAGCAGCCTAGGGACAGGCAGGAACATTCAGTACTTC. Encoded protein: CASSLGTGRNIQYF.

This sequence joins TRBV19 and TRBJ2-7; D is possibly TRBD2 (6 bases). The CDR3 consists of 15 residues. Trimming cost V 4 bases and J 3 bases, with 16 bases left between them. Germline CDR1 is LNHDA and CDR2 is SQIVND (reference sequence). The CDR3 region is CASSTLGGGSYEQYF. CDR3 nucleotides: TGTGCCAGTAGTACCCTCGGGGGTGGGAGCTACGAGCAGTACTTC.

The genes are TRBV7-2 and TRBJ1-4, with D tentatively TRBD1 (5 bases). Trimming took off 5 bases at V and 4 bases at J, with 14 bases between the two ends. The CDR3 is made up of 15 amino acids. From germline, CDR1 is SGHTA and CDR2 FQGNSA. The CDR3 sequence: CASSPGRGNNEKLFF. The CDR3 DNA reads as TGTGCCAGCAGCCCAGGCCGGGGGAATAATGAAAAACTGTTTTTT.

J is TRBJ2-7 and V is TRBV7-6; possibly TRBD1 for D (5 bases). This CDR3 is built from 15 residues. In germline, CDR1 is SGHVS, CDR2 FNYEAQ. Trimming stripped 2 bases from V and 6 bases from J, with 17 bases between. This chain's CDR3 is CASSLQGQGPSEQYF. CDR3 bases: TGTGCCAGCAGCTTACAGGGTCAGGGCCCTTCCGAGCAGTACTTC.

V and J are TRBV7-9 and TRBJ1-2; 7 bases agree with TRBD1. V shed 5 bases and J 2 bases; nucleotides not matched to a gene: 8. Germline CDR1 reads SEHNR; CDR2 reads FQNEAQ (reference sequence). The CDR3 is made up of 15 amino acids. The CDR3 spells CASSDSDRVNYGYTF. DNA of the CDR3: TGTGCCAGCAGCGACAGCGACAGGGTGAACTATGGCTACACCTTC.

The V call is TRBV7-9, the J call TRBJ2-4; 8 bases are a match to TRBD1. With 3 bases clipped from V and 2 bases from J, the junction kept 9 bases outside the gene matches. In germline, CDR1 is SEHNR, CDR2 FQNEAQ (reference sequence). The CDR3 is 17 amino acids. The CDR3 coding sequence is TGTGCCAGCAGCTTGCCAGAACAGGGGGTGACCAAAAACATTCAGTACTTC. The encoded protein is CASSLPEQGVTKNIQYF.

This rearrangement joins TRBV5-8 to TRBJ1-5; 7 bases agree with TRBD1. The germline gives CDR1 SGHTS, CDR2 YDEGEE. With 3 bases clipped from V and 4 bases from J, the junction kept 7 bases outside the gene matches. This CDR3 is built from 15 residues. The DNA of the CDR3 is TGTGCCAGCAGCTCACAGGGGATAAGGAATCAGCCCCAGCATTTT. This encodes CASSSQGIRNQPQHF. The variable domain in full, with the rest retrieved from reference TRBV5-8 and TRBJ1-5, is EAGVTQSPTHLIKTRGQQATLRCSPISGHTSVYWYQQALGLGLQFLLWYDEGEERNRGNFPPRFSGRQFPNYSSELNVNALELEDSALYLCASSSQGIRNQPQHFGDGTRLSIL.

This clone has only a few counts. The rearrangement links TRBV13 to TRBJ1-1; tentative D call: TRBD1 (5 bases). Germline V gene data show CDR1 as PRHDT and CDR2 as FYEKMQ (reference sequence). V was trimmed by 5 bases and J by 1 base, leaving 8 bases between them. This CDR3 spans 13 amino acids. CDR3: CASSRGENTEAFF. The CDR3 DNA sequence: TGTGCCAGCAGCAGGGGCGAGAACACTGAAGCTTTCTTT.

This clone was detected only once. V is TRBV27 and J is TRBJ1-2; possible D gene TRBD1, 6 bases. The V gene's germline CDR1 is MNHEY and CDR2 SMNVEV (reference sequence). This CDR3 is 13 amino acids long. The V gene lost 2 bases and the J gene lost 5 bases, with 9 bases spanning the gap. The CDR3 here is CASSLRGFYGYTF. The CDR3 DNA reads TGTGCCAGCAGTTTAAGGGGGTTTTATGGCTACACCTTC.

The chain links TRBV6-5 to TRBJ2-7, with D possibly TRBD1 on 6 matching bases. CDR1 and CDR2 (germline): MNHEY, SVGAGI. Trimming shortened V by 6 bases and J by 3 bases, and 12 bases separated the two germline ends. This CDR3 has 13 amino acids. This chain's CDR3 is CASRGTGFYEQYF. In DNA form, the CDR3 reads TGTGCCAGCAGGGGCACAGGGTTCTACGAGCAGTACTTC.

This chain links TRBV19 with TRBJ2-7; 9 positions match TRBD1. CDR3 length: 15 amino acids. Germline CDR1 is LNHDA and CDR2 is SQIVND (reference sequence). V shed 6 bases, J shed 4 bases, and the junction held 10 bases outside the gene matches. The CDR3, as DNA: TGTGCCAGTAGCCCTGACAGGGGGTTTATATACGAGCAGTACTTC. Amino acids: CASSPDRGFIYEQYF.

The genes are TRBV7-9 and TRBJ1-2; weak D call: TRBD1 (5 bases). The CDR3 extends over 13 amino acids. V gave up 5 bases and J gave up 3 bases, with 10 bases separating them. Germline loops: CDR1 SEHNR, CDR2 FQNEAQ (reference sequence). This CDR3 reads CASSNSGYYGYTF. DNA of the CDR3: TGTGCCAGCAGCAACTCAGGGTACTATGGCTACACCTTC. The full variable domain, its missing parts supplied by reference TRBV7-9 and TRBJ1-2, is DTGVSQNPRHKITKRGQNVTFRCDPISEHNRLYWYRQTLGQGPEFLTYFQNEAQLEKSRLLSDRFSAERPKGSFSTLEIQRTEQGDSAMYLCASSNSGYYGYTFGSGTRLTVV.

The CDR3 coding sequence is TGTGCCAGCAGCTTATTTACAAGAGGTTCTGCTCCCCTCACCGGGGAGCTGTTTTTT. Translating it yields CASSLFTRGSAPLTGELFF. V and J are TRBV7-8 and TRBJ2-2, with D uncertain. Germline V gene lookup returns CDR1 SGHVS and CDR2 FQNEAQ. The CDR3 has 19 amino acids. V was cut by 2 bases and J by 4 bases, with 23 bases left in between.